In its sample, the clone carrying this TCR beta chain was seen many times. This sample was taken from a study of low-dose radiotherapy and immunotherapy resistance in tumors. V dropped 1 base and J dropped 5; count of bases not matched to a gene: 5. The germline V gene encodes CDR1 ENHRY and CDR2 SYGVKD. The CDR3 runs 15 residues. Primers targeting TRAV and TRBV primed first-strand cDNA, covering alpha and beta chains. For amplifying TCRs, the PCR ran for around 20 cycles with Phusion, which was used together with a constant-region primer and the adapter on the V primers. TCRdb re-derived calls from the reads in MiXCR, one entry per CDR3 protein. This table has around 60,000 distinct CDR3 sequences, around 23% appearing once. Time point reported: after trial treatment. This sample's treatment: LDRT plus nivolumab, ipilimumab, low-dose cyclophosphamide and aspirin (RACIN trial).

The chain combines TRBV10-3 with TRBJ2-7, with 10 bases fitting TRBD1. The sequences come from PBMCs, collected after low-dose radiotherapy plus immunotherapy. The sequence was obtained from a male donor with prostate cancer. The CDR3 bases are TGTGCCATCAGTGAGTATGGGACAGGGGCTAACGAGCAGTACTTC. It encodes CAISEYGTGANEQYF.